The clone carrying this T cell receptor (beta chain) was seen a handful of times. This sample was taken from a study of cytomegalovirus exposure and HLA in healthy donors. In germline, CDR1 is SGHNT, CDR2 YYREEE (reference sequence). The ends were cut back, 1 base at V and 7 bases at J, with 8 bases in the middle. The CDR3 has 12 amino acids. The protocol was immunoSEQ multiplex PCR, while the TCRdb copy is restricted to in-frame clones and leaves out a portion. The repertoire includes more than 90,000 clones, roughly 92% of them detected once, and 1.1% sits in the top ten. The source material was PBMCs. The rearrangement links TRBV5-4 to TRBJ1-1, with D uncertain. The sequence was obtained from a woman aged 25 to 45 in good health and CMV-seropositive. Written as DNA, the CDR3 is TGTGCCAGCAGCTTGTTCCCCCATGAAGCTTTCTTT. It codes for CASSLFPHEAFF.